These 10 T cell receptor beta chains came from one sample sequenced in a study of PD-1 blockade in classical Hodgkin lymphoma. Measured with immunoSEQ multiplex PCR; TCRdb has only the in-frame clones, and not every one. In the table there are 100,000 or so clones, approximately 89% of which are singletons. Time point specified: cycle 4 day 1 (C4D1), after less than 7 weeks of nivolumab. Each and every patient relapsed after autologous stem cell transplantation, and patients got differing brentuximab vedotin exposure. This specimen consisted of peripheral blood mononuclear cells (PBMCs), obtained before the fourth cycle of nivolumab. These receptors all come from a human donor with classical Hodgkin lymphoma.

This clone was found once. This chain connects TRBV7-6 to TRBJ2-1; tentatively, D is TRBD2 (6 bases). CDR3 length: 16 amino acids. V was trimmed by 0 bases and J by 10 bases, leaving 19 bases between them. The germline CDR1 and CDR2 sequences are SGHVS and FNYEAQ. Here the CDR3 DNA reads TGTGCCAGCAGCTTAGCGCATGGCGGGGACGATTGGGAGCAGTTCTTC. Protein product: CASSLAHGGDDWEQFF.

CDR3 region: CASSQRQGSDYEQYF. The CDR3 DNA sequence: TGCGCCAGCAGCCAGCGACAGGGAAGTGACTACGAGCAGTACTTC. The rearrangement joins TRBV5-1 to TRBJ2-7; 7 bases are a match to TRBD1. In germline, CDR1 is SGHRS, CDR2 YFSETQ. Trimming took 4 bases from V and 3 from J; bases not matched to a gene: 10. This CDR3 has 15 residues.

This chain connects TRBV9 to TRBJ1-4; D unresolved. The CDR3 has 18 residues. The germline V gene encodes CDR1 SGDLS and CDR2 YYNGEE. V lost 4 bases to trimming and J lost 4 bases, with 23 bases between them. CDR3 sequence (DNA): TGTGCCAGCAGCCCAGAAGGCTACCTCGTGCCATTTAATGAAAAACTGTTTTTT. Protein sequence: CASSPEGYLVPFNEKLFF. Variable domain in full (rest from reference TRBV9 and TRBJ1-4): DSGVTQTPKHLITATGQRVTLRCSPRSGDLSVYWYQQSLDQGLQFLIQYYNGEERAKGNILERFSAQQFPDLHSELNLSSLELGDSALYFCASSPEGYLVPFNEKLFFGSGTQLSVL.

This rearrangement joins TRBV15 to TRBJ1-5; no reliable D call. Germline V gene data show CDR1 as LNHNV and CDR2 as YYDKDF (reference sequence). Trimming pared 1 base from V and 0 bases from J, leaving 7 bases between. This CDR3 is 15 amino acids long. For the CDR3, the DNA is TGTGCCACCAGCAGAGCAGGTAATAGCAATCAGCCCCAGCATTTT. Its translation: CATSRAGNSNQPQHF.

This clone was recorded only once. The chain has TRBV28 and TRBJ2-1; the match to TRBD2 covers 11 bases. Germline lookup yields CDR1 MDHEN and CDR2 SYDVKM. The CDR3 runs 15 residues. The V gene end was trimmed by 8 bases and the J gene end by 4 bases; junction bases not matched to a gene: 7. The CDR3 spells CASLRLAGIYNEQFF. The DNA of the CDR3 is TGTGCCAGCCTACGACTAGCGGGAATTTACAATGAGCAGTTCTTC.

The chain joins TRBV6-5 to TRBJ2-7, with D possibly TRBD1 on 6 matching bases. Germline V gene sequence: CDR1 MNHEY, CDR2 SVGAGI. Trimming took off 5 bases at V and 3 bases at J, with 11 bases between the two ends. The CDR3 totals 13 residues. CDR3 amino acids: CASSRGTIYEQYF. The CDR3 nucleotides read TGTGCCAGCAGTAGGGGGACAATCTACGAGCAGTACTTC.

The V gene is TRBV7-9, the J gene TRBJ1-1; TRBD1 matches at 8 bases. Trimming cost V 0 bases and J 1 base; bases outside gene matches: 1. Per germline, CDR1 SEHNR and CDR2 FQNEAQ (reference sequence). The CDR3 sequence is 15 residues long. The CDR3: CASSLAGQANTEAFF. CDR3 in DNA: TGTGCCAGCAGCTTAGCGGGACAGGCGAACACTGAAGCTTTCTTT.

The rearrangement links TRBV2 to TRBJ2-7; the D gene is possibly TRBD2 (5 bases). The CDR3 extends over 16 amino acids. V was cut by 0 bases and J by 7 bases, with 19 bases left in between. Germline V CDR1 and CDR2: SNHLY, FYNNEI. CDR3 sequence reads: CASSEALEAAWGEQYF. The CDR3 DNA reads TGTGCCAGCAGTGAAGCTTTGGAGGCAGCTTGGGGTGAGCAGTACTTC.

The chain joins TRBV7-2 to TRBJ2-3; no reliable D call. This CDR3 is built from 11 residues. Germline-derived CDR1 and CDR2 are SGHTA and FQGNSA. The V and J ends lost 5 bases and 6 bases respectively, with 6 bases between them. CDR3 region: CASSPRDTQYF. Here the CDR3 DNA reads TGTGCCAGCAGCCCCAGGGATACGCAGTATTTT.

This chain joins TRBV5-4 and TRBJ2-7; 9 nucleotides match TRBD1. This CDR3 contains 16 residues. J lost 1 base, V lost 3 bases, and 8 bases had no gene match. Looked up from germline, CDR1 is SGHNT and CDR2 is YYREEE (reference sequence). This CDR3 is CASSSLQGATSYEQYF. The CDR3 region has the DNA TGTGCCAGCAGCTCCCTACAGGGGGCCACGTCCTACGAGCAGTACTTC. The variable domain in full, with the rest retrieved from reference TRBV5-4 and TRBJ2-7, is ETGVTQSPTHLIKTRGQQVTLRCSSQSGHNTVSWYQQALGQGPQFIFQYYREEENGRGNFPPRFSGLQFPNYSSELNVNALELDDSALYLCASSSLQGATSYEQYFGPGTRLTVT.